The 12 T cell receptor beta chains given below trace back to one sample, sequenced in a study of preoperative IRX-2 immunotherapy in early breast cancer (dated by TCRdb to between 2017 and 2020). Explained via the paper, the treatment or condition label denotes: preoperative locoregional IRX-2 cytokine immunotherapy. Library preparation used the immunoSEQ multiplex PCR assay. Sourced from immuneACCESS, this table was stored by TCRdb with only in-frame sequences that have V and J called. A share of the clones is absent; for the studies checked, an unresolved V gene accounts for under half, and the remainder has no known explanation. This sample is represented by about 67,000 clones; approximately 94% of them were singletons. Under 2% of the sample comes from the top ten. Sampling was carried out from a patient treated with IRX-2 immunotherapy. These receptor sequences come from a human donor with breast cancer.

The chain employs TRBV7-8 and TRBJ1-5, with 7 bases matching TRBD1. Germline V gene lookup returns CDR1 SGHVS and CDR2 FQNEAQ. There are 14 residues in the CDR3. V shed 4 bases and J 4 bases; nucleotides not matched to a gene: 4. CDR3 sequence reads: CASSSGQINQPQHF. CDR3 DNA: TGTGCCAGCAGCTCGGGACAGATTAATCAGCCCCAGCATTTT. The full variable domain, with the rest looked up from reference TRBV7-8 and TRBJ1-5, is GAGVSQSPRYKVAKRGQDVALRCDPISGHVSLFWYQQALGQGPEFLTYFQNEAQLDKSGLPSDRFFAERPEGSVSTLKIQRTQQEDSAVYLCASSSGQINQPQHFGDGTRLSIL.

V and J are TRBV7-8 and TRBJ2-1, with 14 bases fitting TRBD2. This CDR3 spans 15 amino acids. V lost 0 bases, J lost 14 bases, and 6 bases stayed unmatched. Germline V gene lookup returns CDR1 SGHVS and CDR2 FQNEAQ. The CDR3 loop reads CASSLAGLAGAWEFF. In DNA, the CDR3 is TGTGCCAGCAGCTTAGCGGGACTAGCGGGAGCATGGGAGTTCTTC.

V and J are TRBV5-1 and TRBJ2-6; 13 bases match TRBD2. Trimming took 4 bases from V and 0 from J; bases not matched to a gene: 10. CDR1 SGHRS and CDR2 YFSETQ come from the germline V gene. The CDR3 loop spans 20 amino acids. The CDR3 loop is CASSRYQTSGGSSGANVLTF. The CDR3 DNA reads as TGCGCCAGCAGCAGGTACCAGACTAGCGGGGGGTCCTCTGGGGCCAACGTCCTGACTTTC.

The count of this clone is one. This chain links TRBV30 with TRBJ2-7; 11 positions agree with TRBD2. Per germline, CDR1 GTSNPN and CDR2 SVGIG (reference sequence). The V and J ends lost 2 bases and 4 bases, in that order; junction bases with no gene match: 7. This CDR3 region has 15 residues. In nucleotides, the CDR3 is TGTGCCTGGAGTCGGGGGCGGACTAGCGGGTACGAGCAGTACTTC. It yields the protein CAWSRGRTSGYEQYF.

The chain links TRBV5-8 to TRBJ2-2; D is uncertain. With 2 bases removed from V and 7 bases from J, the gap between germline ends came to 12 bases. This CDR3 has 14 residues. Germline CDR1 SGHTS, CDR2 YDEGEE. The DNA for the CDR3 is TGTGCCAGCAGCTTTGGCAGGATCGGCGGGGAGCTGTTTTTT. Encoded protein: CASSFGRIGGELFF.

This sequence joins TRBV9 and TRBJ2-7; no firm D call. This CDR3 has 14 residues. With 0 bases removed from V and 0 bases from J, the gap between germline ends came to 7 bases. Germline lookup yields CDR1 SGDLS and CDR2 YYNGEE. The CDR3 bases are TGTGCCAGCAGCGTAGAGTCCAGCTCCTACGAGCAGTACTTC. Translating it yields CASSVESSSYEQYF.

This rearrangement joins TRBV4-3 to TRBJ2-7, with TRBD2 as a possible D gene (5 bases). Per germline, CDR1 LGHNA and CDR2 YSLEER. The CDR3 consists of 15 residues. Trimming shortened V by 0 bases and J by 2 bases, and 11 bases separated the two germline ends. The CDR3 coding sequence is TGCGCCAGCAGCCAAGACCGACACGGGGCCTACGAGCAGTACTTC. This translates into CASSQDRHGAYEQYF.

The chain carries TRBV6-5 and TRBJ1-2; D gene uncertain. The germline CDR1 and CDR2 sequences are MNHEY and SVGAGI. V dropped 0 bases and J dropped 8 bases, with 19 bases sitting between them. CDR3 size: 16 residues. This CDR3 is CASSYSGGRARSGYTF. For the CDR3, the DNA is TGTGCCAGCAGTTACTCGGGTGGAAGGGCTCGGTCGGGCTACACCTTC.

This sequence joins TRBV6-6 and TRBJ2-3; 15 bases are shared with TRBD2. Looked up from germline, CDR1 is MNHNY and CDR2 is SVGAGI (reference sequence). The ends lost 0 bases at V and 6 bases at J; junction bases unmatched: 1. The length of the CDR3 is 16 residues. The CDR3: CASSYSGTSGGDTQYF. The CDR3 bases are TGTGCCAGCAGTTACTCAGGGACTAGCGGGGGGGATACGCAGTATTTT.

V is TRBV9 and J is TRBJ2-7; 11 bases agree with TRBD2. The V gene end was trimmed by 4 bases and the J gene end by 5 bases; junction bases not matched to a gene: 8. There are 15 residues in the CDR3. CDR1 SGDLS and CDR2 YYNGEE come from the germline V gene. CDR3 sequence: CASSITGTSGDEQYF. In DNA form, the CDR3 reads TGTGCCAGCAGCATCACCGGGACTAGCGGCGACGAGCAGTACTTC.

The rearrangement uses TRBV10-3 and TRBJ1-2; a weak D match, TRBD1 (5 bases). V shed 0 bases and J shed 8 bases, with 16 bases lying between them. The CDR3 totals 15 residues. Germline CDR1 and CDR2: ENHRY and SYGVKD. CDR3 loop: CAISESQGWAYGYTF. CDR3 bases: TGTGCCATCAGTGAGTCGCAGGGATGGGCCTACGGCTACACCTTC.

The gene calls are TRBV4-2 and TRBJ2-5; 11 nucleotides align to TRBD1. CDR1 LGHNA and CDR2 YNFKEQ come from the germline V gene. The CDR3 is made up of 15 amino acids. Losses at the gene ends were 6 bases for V and 3 bases for J; bases not matched to a gene: 6. This CDR3 is CASRKGDRGEETQYF. CDR3 DNA: TGTGCCAGCAGGAAGGGGGACAGGGGGGAAGAGACCCAGTACTTC.